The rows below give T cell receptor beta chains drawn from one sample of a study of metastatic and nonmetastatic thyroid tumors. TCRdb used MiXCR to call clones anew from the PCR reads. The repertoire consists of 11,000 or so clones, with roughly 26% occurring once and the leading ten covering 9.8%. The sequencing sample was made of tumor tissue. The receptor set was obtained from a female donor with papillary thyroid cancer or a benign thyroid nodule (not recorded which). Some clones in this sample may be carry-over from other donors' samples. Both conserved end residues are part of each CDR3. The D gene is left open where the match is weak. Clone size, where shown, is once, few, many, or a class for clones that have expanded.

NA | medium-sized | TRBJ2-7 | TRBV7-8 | TGTGCCAGCAGCTCCAGATTGAGGAGCTCCTACGAGCAGTACTTC | CASSSRLRSSYEQYF
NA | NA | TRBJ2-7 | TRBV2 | TGTGCCAGCAGTCTAGCGTTCTCCTACGAGCAGTACTTC | CASSLAFSYEQYF
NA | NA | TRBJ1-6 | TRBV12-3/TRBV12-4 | TGTGCCAGCAGTTTGTTACAGAGAAATTCACCCCTCCACTTT | CASSLLQRNSPLHF
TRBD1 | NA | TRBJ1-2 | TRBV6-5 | TGTGCCAGCAGTTACACGACAGGGGCCTATGGCTACACCTTC | CASSYTTGAYGYTF
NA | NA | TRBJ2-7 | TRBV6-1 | TGTGCCGGCAGCCAGGGGTTGGTTCCCTACGAGCAGTACTTC | CAGSQGLVPYEQYF
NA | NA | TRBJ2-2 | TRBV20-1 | TGCAGTGCCCCACGTGGCCCGGGCGGGGAGCTGTTTTTT | CSAPRGPGGELFF
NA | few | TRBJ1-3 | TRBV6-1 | TGTGCCAGCAGTCGAGACAGGACCTCTGGAAACACCATATATTTT | CASSRDRTSGNTIYF
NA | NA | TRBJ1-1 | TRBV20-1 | TGCAGTGCTAGAGATCGTTCTGAAGCTTTCTTT | CSARDRSEAFF
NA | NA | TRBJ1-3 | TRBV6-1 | TGTGCCACCCTCGTGCAAGGTGGAAACACCATATATTTT | CATLVQGGNTIYF
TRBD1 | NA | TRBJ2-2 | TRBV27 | TGTGCCAGCAGTTTCGGGACAGGGGAAGCCGGGGAGCTGTTTTTT | CASSFGTGEAGELFF
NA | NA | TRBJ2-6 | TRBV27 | TGTGCCAGCAGTCCGGTGGGCCCGGGGGGGGCCAACGTCCTGACTTTC | CASSPVGPGGANVLTF
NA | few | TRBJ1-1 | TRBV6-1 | TGTGCCAGCAGTAAACACGGGACGGTGAACACTGAAGCTTTCTTT | CASSKHGTVNTEAFF
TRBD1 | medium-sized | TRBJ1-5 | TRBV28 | TGTGCCAGCAGTTTAAGACAGGGATCGTATCAGCCCCAGCATTTT | CASSLRQGSYQPQHF
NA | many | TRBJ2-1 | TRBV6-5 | TGTGCCAGCAGTTACTCCCCACGAACGCTTGGGGATGAGCAGTTCTTC | CASSYSPRTLGDEQFF
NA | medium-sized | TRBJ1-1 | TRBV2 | TGTGCCAGCACCGCACAGGGTTACACTGAAGCTTTCTTT | CASTAQGYTEAFF
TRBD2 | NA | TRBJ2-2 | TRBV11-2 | TGTGCCAGCAGCTTAGTGGGCGTAGCGGGAGGCACCGGGGAGCTGTTTTTT | CASSLVGVAGGTGELFF
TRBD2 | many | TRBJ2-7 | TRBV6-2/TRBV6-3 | TGTGCCAGCAGTTACCGGGGTAGCGGGAGTTCGGGGCAGTACTTC | CASSYRGSGSSGQYF
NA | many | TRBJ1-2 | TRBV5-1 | TGCGCCAGCAGCCCTGTTGGGGGTCTCCCTGGGGATGGCTACACCTTC | CASSPVGGLPGDGYTF
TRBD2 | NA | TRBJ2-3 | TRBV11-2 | TGTGCCAGCAGCTTAGGGGGGACTAGCGGGCGGGATACGCAGTATTTT | CASSLGGTSGRDTQYF
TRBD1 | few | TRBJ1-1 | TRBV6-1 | TGTGCCAGCAGCTGGACAGGAGAAAACACTGAAGCTTTCTTT | CASSWTGENTEAFF
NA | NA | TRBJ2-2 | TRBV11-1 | TGTGCCAGCAGCTTAGAGAGCCACGGGGAGCTGTTTTTT | CASSLESHGELFF
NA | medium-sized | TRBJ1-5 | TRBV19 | TGTGCCAGTAGTATCCGGGGAGCCGGGTATAGCAATCAGCCCCAGCATTTT | CASSIRGAGYSNQPQHF
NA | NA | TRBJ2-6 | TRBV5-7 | TGTGTCAGCAGCTGGATTACGTGGGGTTCTGGGGCCGACGTCCTGACTTTC | CVSSWITWGSGADVLTF
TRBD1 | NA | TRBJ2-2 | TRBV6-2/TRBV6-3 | TGTGCCAGCAGTTACCAACGGGACAGGGCCGTCTCCTCCGGGGAGCTGTTTTTT | CASSYQRDRAVSSGELFF
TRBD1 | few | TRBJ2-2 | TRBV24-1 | TGTGCCACCAGTAGACAGGGGGACAACACCGGGGAGCTGTTTTTT | CATSRQGDNTGELFF
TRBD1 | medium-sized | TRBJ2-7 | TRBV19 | TGTGCCAGTAGCAGGGGGCAGGGTCCTTCCTACGAGCAGTACTTC | CASSRGQGPSYEQYF
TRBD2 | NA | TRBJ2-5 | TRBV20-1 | TGCAGTGCTAGAGATCCGGGTAGCGGGAGTCAAGAGACCCAGTACTTC | CSARDPGSGSQETQYF
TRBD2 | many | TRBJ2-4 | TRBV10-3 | TGTGCCATCAGTGAGTCGCGGGGACTAGCGGGAAGTGACATTCAGTACTTC | CAISESRGLAGSDIQYF
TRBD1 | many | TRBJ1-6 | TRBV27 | TGTGCCAGCAGGTCGGACAGGGGCTATAACTCGCCCCTCCACTTT | CASRSDRGYNSPLHF
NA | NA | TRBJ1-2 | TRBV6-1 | TGTGCCAGTCTTAGAGCTGCGGGCTATGGCTACACCTTC | CASLRAAGYGYTF
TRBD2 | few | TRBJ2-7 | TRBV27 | TGTGCCAGCAGTTTTCGAGCGGGAGGGTCCTACGAGCAGTACTTC | CASSFRAGGSYEQYF
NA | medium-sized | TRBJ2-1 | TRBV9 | TGTGCCAGCAGCGCAGAAGGGGGGGGGCTCTTC | CASSAEGGGLF
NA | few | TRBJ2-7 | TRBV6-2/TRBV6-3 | TGTGCCAGCAGTTCGACAGGTCCTTCCTACGAGCAGTACTTC | CASSSTGPSYEQYF
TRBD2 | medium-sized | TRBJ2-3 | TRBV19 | TGTGCCAGTAGTAGGGTCGCAACTAGCGGGCTGAGCACAGATACGCAGTATTTT | CASSRVATSGLSTDTQYF
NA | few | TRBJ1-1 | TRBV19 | TGTGCCAGTAGTATAGTCGCGGGGACTGAAGCTTTCTTT | CASSIVAGTEAFF
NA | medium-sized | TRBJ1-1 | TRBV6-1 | TGTGCCAGCACTCGACACAACACTGAAGCTTTCTTT | CASTRHNTEAFF
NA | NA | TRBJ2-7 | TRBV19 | TGTGCCAGTAGTGATGGACGGTCTTACGAGCAGTACTTC | CASSDGRSYEQYF
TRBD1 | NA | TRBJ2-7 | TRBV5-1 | TGCGCCAGCAGCTTACTGACAGGGGTTGAGCAGTACTTC | CASSLLTGVEQYF
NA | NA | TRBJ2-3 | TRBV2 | TGTGCCAGCAGTGCGGTTGGGGCCATAAACACAGATACGCAGTATTTT | CASSAVGAINTDTQYF
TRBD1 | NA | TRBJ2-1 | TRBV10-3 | TGTGCCATCAGTGACCAAAGAAACCGGGACAGAACCTACAATGAGCAGTTCTTC | CAISDQRNRDRTYNEQFF
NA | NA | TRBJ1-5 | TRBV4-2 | TGTGCCAGCAGCCAAGGGGCGGGTAGCAATCAGCCCCAGCATTTT | CASSQGAGSNQPQHF
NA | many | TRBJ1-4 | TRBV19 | TGTGCCAGTAGTAGTCCCAGGAAAGAAAAACTGTTTTTT | CASSSPRKEKLFF
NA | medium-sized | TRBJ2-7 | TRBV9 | TGTGCCAGCAGCGTAGGGGACTCCTACGAGCAGTACTTC | CASSVGDSYEQYF
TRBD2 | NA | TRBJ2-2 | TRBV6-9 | TGTGCCAGCAGGGGGACTAGCGGGGTCAACACCGGGGAGCTGTTTTTT | CASRGTSGVNTGELFF
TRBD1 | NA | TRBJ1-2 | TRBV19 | TGTGCCAGTAGTAGCCAGGGGGCGGGTGGCTACACCTTC | CASSSQGAGGYTF
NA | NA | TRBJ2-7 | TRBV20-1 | TGCAGTGCTAAGTTGGTGGGACCATACGAGCAGTACTTC | CSAKLVGPYEQYF
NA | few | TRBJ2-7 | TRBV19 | TGTGCCAGTAGTAGGGACCTGGAGGAGGAGCAGTACTTC | CASSRDLEEEQYF
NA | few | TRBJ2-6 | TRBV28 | TGTGCCAGCAGTCTCTTCTCTGGGGCCAACGTCCTGACTTTC | CASSLFSGANVLTF
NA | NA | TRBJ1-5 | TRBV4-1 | TGCGCCAGCAGCTCCTTTCAGGCCAATCAGCCCCAGCATTTT | CASSSFQANQPQHF